The TCR beta chain described here comes from a study of blood T cell repertoires in COVID-19. How the authors handled the data: Researchers report that nucleated cell counts were estimated from reference gene primer amplification. Generated by immunoSEQ multiplex PCR, the TCRdb table keeps only in-frame clones and is missing some. V, J and clone size are those of that table, while D and trimming were read from the DNA. Here the sample spans 95,000 to 150,000 clones, 82% being singletons. Germline V gives CDR1 LGHDT, CDR2 YNNKEL (reference sequence). The CDR3 runs to 13 residues. With 5 bases removed from V and 2 bases from J, the gap between germline ends came to 8 bases.

The material sequenced was peripheral blood. This chain joins TRBV3-1 (or the pseudogene TRBV3-2) and TRBJ2-3; D not certain. This receptor was obtained from a woman in her 70s with acute or convalescent COVID-19. This CDR3 reads CASSTGSTDTQYF. For the CDR3, the DNA is TGTGCCAGCAGCACGGGTTCCACAGATACGCAGTATTTT.